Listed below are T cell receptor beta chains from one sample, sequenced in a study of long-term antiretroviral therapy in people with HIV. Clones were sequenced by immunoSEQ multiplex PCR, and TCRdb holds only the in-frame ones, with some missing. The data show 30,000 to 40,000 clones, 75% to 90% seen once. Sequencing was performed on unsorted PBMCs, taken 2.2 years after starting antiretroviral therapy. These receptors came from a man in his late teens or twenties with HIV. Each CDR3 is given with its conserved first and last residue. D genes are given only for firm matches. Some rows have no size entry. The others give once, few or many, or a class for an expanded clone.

DNA: TGTGCCACCGAAGGGACGGTTAGCTCCTATAATTCACCCCTCCACTTT
CDR3: CATEGTVSSYNSPLHF
V: TRBV7-9
D: .
size: .
J: TRBJ1-6

DNA: TGTGCCAGCAGCCTTCAGGGGTCTTCCTACTACGAGCAGTACTTC
CDR3: CASSLQGSSYYEQYF
V: TRBV6-5
D: .
size: .
J: TRBJ2-7

DNA: TGTGCCAGCAGTTCCCCGGGACACGAGTACTTC
CDR3: CASSSPGHEYF
V: TRBV6-5
D: .
size: .
J: TRBJ2-4

DNA: TGTGCCAGCAGCTTAGAAAGGGACAGGGTAGAAGAAAAACTGTTTTTT
CDR3: CASSLERDRVEEKLFF
V: TRBV7-9
D: TRBD1
size: .
J: TRBJ1-4

DNA: TGCGCCAGCAGCTTGGGGCTCGGGGACTTCTACGAGCAGTACTTC
CDR3: CASSLGLGDFYEQYF
V: TRBV5-1
D: .
size: .
J: TRBJ2-7

DNA: TGTGCCAGCAGCTTCCTAGGGGGCACTGAAGCTTTCTTT
CDR3: CASSFLGGTEAFF
V: TRBV5-5
D: .
size: .
J: TRBJ1-1

DNA: TGTGCCAGCAGCTTAGGGCCACAGCCCCAGCATTTT
CDR3: CASSLGPQPQHF
V: TRBV7-9
D: .
size: .
J: TRBJ1-5

DNA: TGTGCCAGTAGTCCTACTAGCGGGAGGGCCTCAAGGAATGAGCAGTTCTTC
CDR3: CASSPTSGRASRNEQFF
V: TRBV19
D: TRBD2
size: .
J: TRBJ2-1

DNA: TGTGCCAGCAGTTTATCTGAGTACAATGAGCAGTTCTTC
CDR3: CASSLSEYNEQFF
V: TRBV27
D: .
size: .
J: TRBJ2-1

DNA: TGCGCCAGCAGCGGCGGACAGGGGGTAGAGACCCAGTACTTC
CDR3: CASSGGQGVETQYF
V: TRBV5-1
D: TRBD1
size: once
J: TRBJ2-5

DNA: TGTGCCAGCAGATGGACAGGGACCAACCCTGAAGCTTTCTTT
CDR3: CASRWTGTNPEAFF
V: TRBV27
D: TRBD1
size: .
J: TRBJ1-1

DNA: TGTGCCAGTATCGTGGGACTCCCCGGGACTAGCGGGAGATCCTCCTACGAGCAGTACTTC
CDR3: CASIVGLPGTSGRSSYEQYF
V: TRBV19
D: TRBD2
size: .
J: TRBJ2-7

DNA: TGTGCCAGCAGCCAGGACCCTACTGTCACAGATACGCAGTATTTT
CDR3: CASSQDPTVTDTQYF
V: TRBV6-5
D: .
size: .
J: TRBJ2-3

DNA: TGTGCCAGCATGAGGGGGAACATAGATACGCAGTATTTT
CDR3: CASMRGNIDTQYF
V: TRBV7-9
D: .
size: .
J: TRBJ2-3

DNA: TGTGCCAGCAGCTTCTCGGGGTATCGCGCAGATACGCAGTATTTT
CDR3: CASSFSGYRADTQYF
V: TRBV5-6
D: .
size: medium-sized
J: TRBJ2-3

DNA: TGTGCCAGCAGCCGGGACGGGAATAATTCACCCCTCCACTTT
CDR3: CASSRDGNNSPLHF
V: TRBV6-1
D: .
size: .
J: TRBJ1-6

DNA: TGCGCCAGCAGCCAAGATATAGTCATCGGGAAGGGTTCAAACTTC
CDR3: CASSQDIVIGKGSNF
V: TRBV4-1
D: .
size: .
J: TRBJ2-7

DNA: TGCAGCGTTTATGGGCCAGGGTCTGAAGCTTTCTTT
CDR3: CSVYGPGSEAFF
V: TRBV29-1
D: .
size: once
J: TRBJ1-1

DNA: TGTGCCAGCAGCGTAGGGTCAGGCAATCAGCCCCAGCATTTT
CDR3: CASSVGSGNQPQHF
V: TRBV9
D: .
size: few
J: TRBJ1-5

DNA: TGTGCCAGCAGCTTGGAACCGGGGGCGCGTACAGATACGCAGTATTTT
CDR3: CASSLEPGARTDTQYF
V: TRBV5-4
D: .
size: .
J: TRBJ2-3

DNA: TGTGCCAGCAGCCGCAATCAGCCCCAGCATTTT
CDR3: CASSRNQPQHF
V: TRBV5-5
D: .
size: .
J: TRBJ1-5

DNA: TGCGCCAGCAGCGCTGACGGGTGGAGCTCTGGGGCCAACGTCCTGACTTTC
CDR3: CASSADGWSSGANVLTF
V: TRBV5-1
D: .
size: .
J: TRBJ2-6

DNA: TGCAGCGTTGGTAGGGGGGGCACAGATACGCAGTATTTT
CDR3: CSVGRGGTDTQYF
V: TRBV29-1
D: .
size: .
J: TRBJ2-3

DNA: TGTGCCAGCAGCTTAGATCGCTTCCGGCGGACAGGCTCCTACAATGAGCAGTTCTTC
CDR3: CASSLDRFRRTGSYNEQFF
V: TRBV7-8
D: TRBD1
size: .
J: TRBJ2-1

DNA: TGTGCCAGCAGCAAAGTAGGGCAGAAGGAGACCCAGTACTTC
CDR3: CASSKVGQKETQYF
V: TRBV21-1
D: .
size: .
J: TRBJ2-5

DNA: TGCGCCAGCAGCTTGGGAGGGGGCGAGGAGACCCAGTACTTC
CDR3: CASSLGGGEETQYF
V: TRBV5-1
D: TRBD1
size: .
J: TRBJ2-5

DNA: TGTGCCTGGAGCCTAACGGGGGCGTCTAATGAAAAACTGTTTTTT
CDR3: CAWSLTGASNEKLFF
V: TRBV30
D: .
size: once
J: TRBJ1-4

DNA: TGTGCCAGCAGCTTAGGGGGGGCGACAAAATACAATGAGCAGTTCTTC
CDR3: CASSLGGATKYNEQFF
V: TRBV7-8
D: .
size: .
J: TRBJ2-1

DNA: TGTGCCAGCAGCAGGGACCAGAGCTCCTACAATGAGCAGTTCTTC
CDR3: CASSRDQSSYNEQFF
V: TRBV5-5
D: .
size: .
J: TRBJ2-1

DNA: TGTGCCAGCAGCTTAGGAGGGAGGGAGACCCAGTACTTC
CDR3: CASSLGGRETQYF
V: TRBV7-8
D: .
size: .
J: TRBJ2-5

DNA: TGTGCCAGCAGCTGGGGACAGGGTTCTGGCGAGCAGTACTTC
CDR3: CASSWGQGSGEQYF
V: TRBV5-4
D: TRBD1
size: .
J: TRBJ2-7

DNA: TGTGCCAGCTACGAGGGGGCAGCTAATGAAAAACTGTTTTTT
CDR3: CASYEGAANEKLFF
V: TRBV7-9
D: TRBD1
size: .
J: TRBJ1-4

DNA: TGTGCCACCAGCAGAGCTAGCAATCAGCCCCAGCATTTT
CDR3: CATSRASNQPQHF
V: TRBV15
D: .
size: .
J: TRBJ1-5

DNA: TGTGCCAGCAGCCGACTGCAAGAGACCCAGTACTTC
CDR3: CASSRLQETQYF
V: TRBV14
D: .
size: .
J: TRBJ2-5

DNA: TGTGCCAGCTCACCCCGGGAGGGCTCCTACGAGCAGTACTTC
CDR3: CASSPREGSYEQYF
V: TRBV18
D: TRBD2
size: .
J: TRBJ2-7

DNA: TGTGCCAGCAGCTTGGTTGACGGGGGGAATGAGCAGTTCTTC
CDR3: CASSLVDGGNEQFF
V: TRBV5-4
D: TRBD2
size: .
J: TRBJ2-1

DNA: TGTGCCAGTAGTATGGGGACAGGGATCGACGAGCAGTACTTC
CDR3: CASSMGTGIDEQYF
V: TRBV19
D: TRBD1
size: .
J: TRBJ2-7

DNA: TGTGCCAGCAGCTTAGCGCGGTCTTTCTTT
CDR3: CASSLARSFF
V: TRBV7-9
D: .
size: .
J: TRBJ1-1

DNA: TGTGCCATCAGTGTGGGCAGGGCTGATCAGCCCCAGCATTTT
CDR3: CAISVGRADQPQHF
V: TRBV10-3
D: .
size: .
J: TRBJ1-5

DNA: TGTGCCAGCAGTTTCCAGGGGGCGAGGGGCAATCAGCCCCAGCATTTT
CDR3: CASSFQGARGNQPQHF
V: TRBV27
D: TRBD1
size: .
J: TRBJ1-5

DNA: TGCGCCAGCAGGGGGAGCTCCTATAATTCACCCCTCCACTTT
CDR3: CASRGSSYNSPLHF
V: TRBV10-1
D: .
size: .
J: TRBJ1-6

DNA: TGTGCCAGCAGTCCCTTAGGGACAGGGATCTATGGCTACACCTTC
CDR3: CASSPLGTGIYGYTF
V: TRBV7-8
D: TRBD1
size: .
J: TRBJ1-2

DNA: TGTGCCAGCAGTTATAGAACAGGGGGCTACGAGCAGTACTTC
CDR3: CASSYRTGGYEQYF
V: TRBV28
D: TRBD1
size: .
J: TRBJ2-7

DNA: TGTGCCACCAGCACTCACAGGGAGTCGGTCACTGAAGCTTTCTTT
CDR3: CATSTHRESVTEAFF
V: TRBV15
D: .
size: .
J: TRBJ1-1

DNA: TGTGCCAGCTCACGAGAAGGCGACTACACCTTC
CDR3: CASSREGDYTF
V: TRBV18
D: .
size: .
J: TRBJ1-2

DNA: TGCGCCAGCAGCCCTGAACGGGGGAGTATCTACAATGAGCAGTTCTTC
CDR3: CASSPERGSIYNEQFF
V: TRBV5-1
D: .
size: .
J: TRBJ2-1

DNA: TGCGCCAGCAGCTCCGCCGGGACAGAAGAGACCCAGTACTTC
CDR3: CASSSAGTEETQYF
V: TRBV5-1
D: TRBD1
size: .
J: TRBJ2-5

DNA: TGTGCCAGCAGTTTTGCCAGAAAAGATCAGCCCCAGCATTTT
CDR3: CASSFARKDQPQHF
V: TRBV27
D: .
size: .
J: TRBJ1-5

DNA: TGCGCCAGCAGCAGGGACACCCTCTATGGCTACACCTTC
CDR3: CASSRDTLYGYTF
V: TRBV5-1
D: .
size: .
J: TRBJ1-2

DNA: TGTGCCAGCTCACCACCAGGAGGGGACGCCACCTTC
CDR3: CASSPPGGDATF
V: TRBV18
D: .
size: .
J: TRBJ1-2

DNA: TGTGCCAGCGACAACGGACAGATTCATCAGCCCCAGCATTTT
CDR3: CASDNGQIHQPQHF
V: TRBV19
D: .
size: .
J: TRBJ1-5

DNA: TGTGCCAGCAGTGACAGTACTCCCCAAGAGACCCAGTACTTC
CDR3: CASSDSTPQETQYF
V: TRBV2
D: .
size: .
J: TRBJ2-5

DNA: TGTGCCTGGAGTGTAGCGGGGGGGCCAGGGGAGACCCAGTACTTC
CDR3: CAWSVAGGPGETQYF
V: TRBV30
D: TRBD2
size: .
J: TRBJ2-5

DNA: TGTGCCAGCAGCTTAGGCATACTAGCGGGAGGGCCGGCCAATGAGCAGTTCTTC
CDR3: CASSLGILAGGPANEQFF
V: TRBV7-2
D: TRBD2
size: .
J: TRBJ2-1

DNA: TGCGCCAGCAGCCAGACCCCGGGACTAGCGGACACAGATACGCAGTATTTT
CDR3: CASSQTPGLADTDTQYF
V: TRBV4-3
D: TRBD2
size: .
J: TRBJ2-3